The 6 T cell receptor beta chains given below trace back to one sample, sequenced in a study of blood T cell repertoires in COVID-19. Here immunoSEQ multiplex PCR was the method, and the copy in TCRdb shows in-frame clones only, minus some. This sample carries 250,000 to 300,000 clones, 86% of them seen once, and the ten largest clones take about 3.5%. The sequenced sample consisted of peripheral blood. The receptors here all came from a young man with active or convalescent COVID-19.

Here the CDR3 reads CSAALVPGYTF. In DNA form, the CDR3 reads TGCAGTGCTGCCCTAGTACCCGGCTACACCTTC. The rearrangement joins TRBV20-1 to TRBJ1-2, with D uncertain. This CDR3 has 11 residues. V was clipped by 5 bases and J by 8 bases, with 12 bases between them. Germline assignment: CDR1 DFQATT and CDR2 SNEGSKA (reference sequence).

The V call is TRBV9, the J call TRBJ1-1; D is perhaps TRBD1 (5 bases). V lost 1 base and J lost 1, with 11 bases in between. The CDR3 covers 15 residues. Germline lookup yields CDR1 SGDLS and CDR2 YYNGEE. CDR3 sequence (DNA): TGTGCCAGCAGCGTACGAAGTCAGGGGAACACTGAAGCTTTCTTT. Protein product: CASSVRSQGNTEAFF.

The chain is built from TRBV15 and TRBJ2-5; the match to TRBD1 covers 7 bases. The ends lost 4 bases at V and 2 bases at J; junction bases unmatched: 7. The CDR3 contains 15 residues. Germline V gene lookup returns CDR1 LNHNV and CDR2 YYDKDF (reference sequence). The CDR3 DNA reads TGTGCCACCAGCACTCGAGGGGGACAGCAAGAGACCCAGTACTTC. This gives the protein CATSTRGGQQETQYF. Complete variable domain (other parts from reference TRBV15 and TRBJ2-5): DAMVIQNPRYQVTQFGKPVTLSCSQTLNHNVMYWYQQKSSQAPKLLFHYYDKDFNNEADTPDNFQSRRPNTSFCFLDIRSPGLGDTAMYLCATSTRGGQQETQYFGPGTRLLVL.

This clone is a singleton in its sample. CDR3 in DNA: TGTGCCAGCACCTCAGGGACAGGGGCCTACGAGCAGTACTTC. This sequence encodes CASTSGTGAYEQYF. The chain uses TRBV7-6 and TRBJ2-7, with 10 bases matching TRBD1. This CDR3 comprises 14 residues. Trimming cost V 7 bases and J 2 bases; bases outside gene matches: 5. Germline V gene lookup returns CDR1 SGHVS and CDR2 FNYEAQ.

The chain couples TRBV6-5 to TRBJ1-2; D perhaps matches TRBD1 (5 bases). Trimming took off 6 bases at V and 0 bases at J, with 14 bases between the two ends. CDR1 MNHEY and CDR2 SVGAGI come from the germline V gene. There are 15 residues in the CDR3. This CDR3 reads CASSTGFSANYGYTF. CDR3 nucleotides: TGTGCCAGCAGCACAGGCTTCTCAGCTAACTATGGCTACACCTTC.

This clone was counted a single time. At one end the junction does not follow the germline gene, possibly because of a read error. This rearrangement joins TRBV7-7 to TRBJ2-2, with D unclear. Per the germline V gene, CDR1 is SSHAT and CDR2 is FNYEAQ (reference sequence). The CDR3 covers 13 residues. The CDR3 is CASSPTVAGELFF. The CDR3 DNA is TGTGCTAGCAGCCCCACAGTGGCCGGGGAGCTGTTTTTT.